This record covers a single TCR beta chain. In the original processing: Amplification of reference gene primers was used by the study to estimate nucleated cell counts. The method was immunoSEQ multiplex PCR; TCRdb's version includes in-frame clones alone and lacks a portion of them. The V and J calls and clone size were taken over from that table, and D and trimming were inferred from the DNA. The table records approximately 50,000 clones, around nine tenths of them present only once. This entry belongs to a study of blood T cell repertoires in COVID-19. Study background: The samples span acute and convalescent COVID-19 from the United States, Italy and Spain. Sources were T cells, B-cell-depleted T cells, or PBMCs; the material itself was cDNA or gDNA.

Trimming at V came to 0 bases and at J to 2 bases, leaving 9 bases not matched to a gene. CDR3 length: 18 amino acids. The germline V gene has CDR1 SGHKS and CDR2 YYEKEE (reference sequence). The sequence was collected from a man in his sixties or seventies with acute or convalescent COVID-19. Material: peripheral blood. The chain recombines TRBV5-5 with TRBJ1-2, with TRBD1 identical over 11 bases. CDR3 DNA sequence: TGTGCCAGCAGCTTGGACGGGACAGGGGGAGGCCCCAACTATGGCTACACCTTC. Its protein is CASSLDGTGGGPNYGYTF.